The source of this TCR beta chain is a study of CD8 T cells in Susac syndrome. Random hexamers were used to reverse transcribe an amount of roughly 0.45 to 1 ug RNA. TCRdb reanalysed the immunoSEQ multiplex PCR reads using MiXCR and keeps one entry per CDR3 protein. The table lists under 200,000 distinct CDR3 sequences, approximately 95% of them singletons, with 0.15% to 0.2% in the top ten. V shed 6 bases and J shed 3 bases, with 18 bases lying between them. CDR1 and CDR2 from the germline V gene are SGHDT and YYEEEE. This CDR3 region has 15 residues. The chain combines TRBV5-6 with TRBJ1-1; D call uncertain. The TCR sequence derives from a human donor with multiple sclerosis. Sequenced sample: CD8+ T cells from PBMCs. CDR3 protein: CASIERAGSDTEAFF. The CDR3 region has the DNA TGTGCCAGCATTGAGAGGGCAGGCTCGGACACTGAAGCTTTCTTT.